This T cell receptor beta chain derives from a study of T-cell reconstitution after alpha-beta-depleted transplantation in children. It was with unique molecular identifiers that the TCRbeta library was prepared. A single record per CDR3 protein comes from TCRdb applying MiXCR to the PCR reads. The sample has approximately 230,000 distinct CDR3 sequences, 20% to 30% seen once; the top ten hold around 4.8%. The table lists this clonotype with a few counts. Germline CDR1 is SQVTM and CDR2 is ANQGSEA. This CDR3 is 12 amino acids long. J lost 7 bases, V lost 4 bases, and 5 bases had no gene match. The chain employs TRBV29-1 and TRBJ1-2, with 8 bases identical to TRBD1. The TCR originated in a female patient aged 2 to 10 who had a stem cell transplant for congenital amegakaryocytic thrombocytopenia, so the T cells may come from the graft donor. The sequencing used PBMCs, mostly from graft donor cells, collected 360 days after TCRalphabeta/CD19-depleted stem cell transplant. Here the CDR3 DNA reads TGCAGCGTTGTGGCAGGGGGCTTTGGCTACACCTTC. This codes for CSVVAGGFGYTF. The full variable domain, with the rest looked up from reference TRBV29-1 and TRBJ1-2, is SAVISQKPSRDICQRGTSLTIQCQVDSQVTMMFWYRQQPGQSLTLIATANQGSEATYESGFVIDKFPISRPNLTFSTLTVSNMSPEDSSIYLCSVVAGGFGYTFGSGTRLTVV.